These 21 T cell receptor beta chains came from one sample sequenced in a study of blood T cell repertoires in COVID-19. Produced via immunoSEQ multiplex PCR; TCRdb's table is partial and in-frame only. The repertoire includes about 180,000 clones, about 91% of them detected once, and 4% to 5% sits in the top ten. Sequencing input: peripheral blood. The source is a woman aged 25 to 45 with acute or convalescent COVID-19.

V is TRBV6-5 and J is TRBJ2-7; D may be TRBD1 (7 bases). The CDR3 loop spans 14 amino acids. Germline CDR1 and CDR2: MNHEY and SVGAGI. Trimming pared 5 bases from V and 3 bases from J, leaving 14 bases between. The CDR3 protein is CASSRRDRIYEQYF. The CDR3 nucleotides are TGTGCCAGCAGTCGGCGGGACAGAATCTACGAGCAGTACTTC.

The rearrangement uses TRBV4-2 and TRBJ2-6; D may be TRBD2 (6 bases). Germline-derived CDR1 and CDR2 are LGHNA and YNFKEQ. The CDR3 covers 18 residues. V was shortened by 1 base and J by 0 bases, with 13 bases between the two germline ends. CDR3 region: CASSQGPGLYSGANVLTF. CDR3 nucleotide sequence: TGTGCCAGCAGCCAAGGACCGGGACTCTACTCTGGGGCCAACGTCCTGACTTTC.

V and J are TRBV5-4 and TRBJ2-1; D is possibly TRBD2 (6 bases). The CDR3 consists of 15 residues. Trimming left V 0 bases short and J 5 bases short, with 12 bases between. Germline values: CDR1 SGHNT, CDR2 YYREEE (reference sequence). The CDR3 region is CASSLGTNGDNEQFF. The DNA of the CDR3 is TGTGCCAGCAGCTTGGGGACTAACGGGGACAATGAGCAGTTCTTC.

V is TRBV7-8 and J is TRBJ1-4; 7 nucleotides match TRBD1. V shed 5 bases, J shed 7 bases, and the junction held 7 bases outside the gene matches. The CDR3 has 14 residues. CDR1 is SGHVS and CDR2 is FQNEAQ in the germline V gene. DNA for the CDR3: TGTGCCAGCAGCCCGACCGGGACAGCTGAAAAACTGTTTTTT. Translation gives CASSPTGTAEKLFF.

The rearrangement links TRBV2 to TRBJ2-2; D not resolved. Trimming removed 2 bases at V and 3 bases at J, with 4 bases between. CDR3 size: 13 residues. Germline V CDR1 and CDR2: SNHLY, FYNNEI. The CDR3 DNA sequence: TGTGCCAGCAGTGAACCAGACACCGGGGAGCTGTTTTTT. This sequence encodes CASSEPDTGELFF. Full variable domain (remainder filled in from reference TRBV2 and TRBJ2-2): EPEVTQTPSHQVTQMGQEVILRCVPISNHLYFYWYRQILGQKVEFLVSFYNNEISEKSEIFDDQFSVERPDGSNFTLKIRSTKLEDSAMYFCASSEPDTGELFFGEGSRLTVL.

Only one count was recorded for this clone. This sequence joins TRBV2 and TRBJ2-2; perhaps TRBD2 as D (6 bases). The germline CDR1 and CDR2 sequences are SNHLY and FYNNEI. The ends were cut back, 2 bases at V and 2 bases at J, with 9 bases in the middle. The CDR3 length is 15 residues. CDR3 amino acids: CASSETSKNTGELFF. The CDR3 DNA sequence: TGTGCCAGCAGTGAAACTAGCAAAAACACCGGGGAGCTGTTTTTT.

The rearrangement links TRBV30 to TRBJ2-1; D is ambiguous. The CDR3 loop spans 8 amino acids. The V end lost 8 bases, the J end lost 6 bases, and 2 bases lay between the germline ends. The germline gives CDR1 GTSNPN, CDR2 SVGIG (reference sequence). CDR3 bases: TGTGCCCTCAATGAGCAGTTCTTC. It is translated as CALNEQFF.

The gene calls are TRBV28 and TRBJ2-7; no definite D call. V lost 5 bases and J lost 1, with 6 bases in between. Germline V CDR1 and CDR2: MDHEN, SYDVKM. This CDR3 region has 12 residues. CDR3 sequence (DNA): TGTGCCAGCAGTCCTACTTCCTACGAGCAGTACTTC. Translation gives CASSPTSYEQYF. The variable domain in full, completed from reference TRBV28 and TRBJ2-7, reads DVKVTQSSRYLVKRTGEKVFLECVQDMDHENMFWYRQDPGLGLRLIYFSYDVKMKEKGDIPEGYSVSREKKERFSLILESASTNQTSMYLCASSPTSYEQYFGPGTRLTVT.

The chain combines TRBV7-2 with TRBJ1-2; D not certain. From germline, CDR1 is SGHTA and CDR2 FQGNSA. The CDR3 sequence is 13 residues long. V gave up 1 base and J gave up 8 bases, with 11 bases separating them. The CDR3 here is CASSLVRAGGYTF. CDR3 DNA sequence: TGTGCCAGCAGCTTAGTGCGTGCGGGAGGCTACACCTTC. The full variable domain, rest sourced from reference TRBV7-2 and TRBJ1-2, is GAGVSQSPSNKVTEKGKDVELRCDPISGHTALYWYRQSLGQGLEFLIYFQGNSAPDKSGLPSDRFSAERTGGSVSTLTIQRTQQEDSAVYLCASSLVRAGGYTFGSGTRLTVV.

The DNA of the CDR3 is TGCGCCAGCAGTGATAGGAACTATGGGAGCACAGATACGCAGTATTTT. Translated: CASSDRNYGSTDTQYF. This rearrangement joins TRBV10-1 to TRBJ2-3; D gene ambiguous. The V end lost 3 bases, the J end lost 0 bases, and 13 bases lay between the germline ends. Germline-derived CDR1 and CDR2 are WNHNN and SYGVQD (reference sequence). The CDR3 spans 16 residues.

This chain joins TRBV6-5 and TRBJ1-2; D gene uncertain. With 6 bases removed from V and 8 bases from J, the gap between germline ends came to 10 bases. CDR1 is MNHEY, CDR2 SVGAGI, per germline. The CDR3 contains 11 residues. The DNA for the CDR3 is TGTGCCAGCAGGACTGGGGAGGGCTACACCTTC. As protein: CASRTGEGYTF.

This clone was seen a handful of times. V gene TRBV7-9 combines with J gene TRBJ2-1; 11 bases are a match to TRBD2. The ends lost 0 bases at V and 4 bases at J; junction bases unmatched: 2. The CDR3 has 16 amino acids. Germline values: CDR1 SEHNR, CDR2 FQNEAQ (reference sequence). As DNA, the CDR3 is TGTGCCAGCAGCTTAGCGAGACTAGCGGGATACAATGAGCAGTTCTTC. Translated: CASSLARLAGYNEQFF.

This clone showed up many times. V gene TRBV6-1 combines with J gene TRBJ2-2, with D possibly matching TRBD2 (6 bases). Germline V CDR1 and CDR2: MNHNS, SASEGT. This CDR3 contains 14 residues. Trimming pared 1 base from V and 10 bases from J, leaving 13 bases between. CDR3 DNA sequence: TGTGCCAGCAGTGAAGGGGGGGTGGAGTTGGAGCTGTTTTTT. It translates to CASSEGGVELELFF.

The rearrangement joins TRBV19 to TRBJ1-6; 11 bases are shared with TRBD1. V was pared by 7 bases and J by 8 bases, with 7 bases of the junction left unmatched. CDR3 size: 15 residues. Germline CDR1 and CDR2: LNHDA and SQIVND (reference sequence). The CDR3 sequence: CASNLPGQGDSPLHF. The CDR3 nucleotides are TGTGCCAGTAACCTACCGGGACAGGGGGATTCACCCCTCCACTTT.

The rearrangement joins TRBV5-4 to TRBJ1-3; D is unclear. V was shortened by 1 base and J by 2 bases, with 7 bases between the two germline ends. CDR3 size: 14 residues. Germline V lookup: CDR1 SGHNT, CDR2 YYREEE (reference sequence). The CDR3 protein is CASSLSQAGNTIYF. The CDR3 bases are TGTGCCAGCAGCTTGTCTCAGGCTGGAAACACCATATATTTT.

This clone came up once. The genes are TRBV27 and TRBJ2-5; the match to TRBD1 covers 9 bases. J was trimmed by 2 bases and V by 5 bases; bases with no gene match: 0. The V gene's germline CDR1 is MNHEY and CDR2 SMNVEV (reference sequence). CDR3 size: 13 residues. CDR3 sequence (DNA): TGTGCCAGCAGTGGACAGGGGCAAGAGACCCAGTACTTC. Translated, it gives CASSGQGQETQYF.

The V and J genes are TRBV2 and TRBJ2-7; possible D gene TRBD1, 6 bases. V was pared by 8 bases and J by 3 bases, with 14 bases between. The CDR3 runs 13 residues. Germline loops: CDR1 SNHLY, CDR2 FYNNEI. CDR3 protein: CASGRQANYEQYF. The CDR3 region has the DNA TGTGCCAGCGGCCGACAGGCCAACTACGAGCAGTACTTC.

V and J are TRBV30 and TRBJ2-1, with TRBD2 identical over 8 bases. The germline V gene encodes CDR1 GTSNPN and CDR2 SVGIG (reference sequence). V trimming: 5 bases; J trimming: 10 bases; junction bases outside the gene matches: 4. This CDR3 spans 11 amino acids. The CDR3 region is CAWSAGEEQFF. Here the CDR3 DNA reads TGTGCCTGGTCAGCGGGAGAAGAGCAGTTCTTC. The variable domain in full, with the rest retrieved from reference TRBV30 and TRBJ2-1, is SQTIHQWPATLVQPVGSPLSLECTVEGTSNPNLYWYRQAAGRGLQLLFYSVGIGQISSEVPQNLSASRPQDRQFILSSKKLLLSDSGFYLCAWSAGEEQFFGPGTRLTVL.

The chain uses TRBV7-9 and TRBJ2-1; 9 bases line up with TRBD1. Per the germline V gene, CDR1 is SEHNR and CDR2 is FQNEAQ (reference sequence). This CDR3 has 12 residues. The V and J ends lost 3 bases and 12 bases, in that order; junction bases with no gene match: 3. The CDR3 loop reads CASSLSTGGQFF. CDR3 sequence (DNA): TGTGCCAGCAGCTTGTCGACAGGGGGGCAGTTCTTC.

V and J are TRBV5-1 and TRBJ1-5; D call uncertain. Germline loops: CDR1 SGHRS, CDR2 YFSETQ. This CDR3 has 14 residues. V was cut by 5 bases and J by 8 bases, with 17 bases left in between. This CDR3 reads CASSQNGFREPQHF. The DNA for the CDR3 is TGCGCCAGCAGTCAGAACGGGTTTCGGGAGCCCCAGCATTTT.

This chain links TRBV2 with TRBJ1-4; possibly TRBD1 for D (6 bases). V lost 3 bases and J lost 3, with 11 bases in between. The CDR3 runs to 15 residues. CDR1 is SNHLY and CDR2 is FYNNEI in the germline V gene. The CDR3 nucleotides read TGTGCCAGCAGTGATTACAGGGTTTCTAATGAAAAACTGTTTTTT. Its translation is CASSDYRVSNEKLFF. The whole variable domain, remainder taken from reference TRBV2 and TRBJ1-4, is EPEVTQTPSHQVTQMGQEVILRCVPISNHLYFYWYRQILGQKVEFLVSFYNNEISEKSEIFDDQFSVERPDGSNFTLKIRSTKLEDSAMYFCASSDYRVSNEKLFFGSGTQLSVL.